The 10 T cell receptor beta chains below all came from one sample that was sequenced in a study of cytomegalovirus exposure and HLA in healthy donors (dated by TCRdb to about 2017). Libraries were constructed by the immunoSEQ multiplex PCR assay. The multiplex PCR relied on a mix of 60 forward primers for TCR Vbeta segments and 13 reverse primers for TCR Jbeta segments. The table was pulled from immuneACCESS by TCRdb, which kept in-frame rearrangements only. Such tables lose some clones; where checked, under half of the loss comes from unresolved V genes, and the rest has no known cause. In all, the sample holds around 92,000 clones, and roughly 80% of those were seen once. The ten most abundant clones make up roughly 17% of the sample. The specimen sequenced was PBMCs. The receptors derive from a man between 60 and 75 years old in good health and CMV-seropositive.

This chain joins TRBV2 and TRBJ2-1; D is unclear. CDR1 and CDR2 from the germline V gene are SNHLY and FYNNEI. V was clipped by 7 bases and J by 9 bases, with 16 bases between them. The length of the CDR3 is 13 residues. CDR3 amino acids: CASKERTSLEQFF. The CDR3 nucleotides read TGTGCCAGCAAGGAGCGTACCTCCCTTGAGCAGTTCTTC.

The chain links TRBV2 to TRBJ2-7; D is ambiguous. CDR1 and CDR2 from the germline V gene are SNHLY and FYNNEI. The CDR3 totals 12 residues. V was clipped by 6 bases and J by 5 bases, with 11 bases between them. The CDR3 DNA is TGTGCCAGCAGCCAACCGTTAGACGAGCAGTACTTC. It translates to CASSQPLDEQYF.

The chain links TRBV9 to TRBJ1-4; 9 nucleotides agree with TRBD1. Germline V gene data show CDR1 as SGDLS and CDR2 as YYNGEE. The CDR3 contains 17 residues. V shed 4 bases, J shed 11 bases, and the junction held 18 bases outside the gene matches. The DNA of the CDR3 is TGTGCCAGCAGCCCGACCCGGGACAGGGTCCCCTTTCGGAAACTGTTTTTT. Its translation is CASSPTRDRVPFRKLFF.

The CDR3 reads CASRGQGVGYGYTF. The CDR3 DNA sequence: TGTGCCAGCAGAGGCCAGGGTGTGGGGTATGGCTACACCTTC. This rearrangement joins TRBV6-1 to TRBJ1-2; D might be TRBD1 (5 bases). Germline V lookup: CDR1 MNHNS, CDR2 SASEGT. There are 14 residues in the CDR3. V was trimmed by 6 bases and J by 5 bases, leaving 16 bases between them.

This rearrangement joins TRBV15 to TRBJ1-2; 8 bases are shared with TRBD1. Per germline, CDR1 LNHNV and CDR2 YYDKDF (reference sequence). CDR3 length: 15 amino acids. V lost 5 bases, J lost 3 bases, and 8 bases stayed unmatched. The CDR3 region is CATSGGQGGDYGYTF. The DNA for the CDR3 is TGTGCCACCAGCGGTGGACAGGGCGGTGACTATGGCTACACCTTC.

The V gene is TRBV5-8, the J gene TRBJ2-7; 8 positions match TRBD1. CDR3 length: 15 residues. Germline V gene lookup returns CDR1 SGHTS and CDR2 YDEGEE. The J segment lost 0 bases and the V segment lost 2 bases, leaving 4 bases of the junction unmatched. The CDR3 coding sequence is TGTGCCAGCAGCTTAGGCAGGGGGCCCTCCTACGAGCAGTACTTC. This codes for CASSLGRGPSYEQYF.

The genes are TRBV28 and TRBJ1-5; D may be TRBD1 (6 bases). The CDR3 is 14 residues long. CDR1 is MDHEN and CDR2 is SYDVKM in the germline V gene. V was shortened by 7 bases and J by 5 bases, with 15 bases between the two germline ends. Written as DNA, the CDR3 is TGTGCCAGCATTCAAGGGGGACCCTATCAGCCCCAGCATTTT. Encoded protein: CASIQGGPYQPQHF.

In nucleotides, the CDR3 is TGTGCCAGCAGGGACAGGGGTGAAAAACTGTTTTTT. Translated: CASRDRGEKLFF. The chain is built from TRBV2 and TRBJ1-4, with 9 bases matching TRBD1. The germline gives CDR1 SNHLY, CDR2 FYNNEI. The CDR3 has 12 residues. Trimming at V came to 6 bases and at J to 7 bases, leaving 0 bases not matched to a gene.

V gene TRBV13 combines with J gene TRBJ1-1, with a weak D call TRBD1 (5 bases). This CDR3 comprises 18 residues. The V end lost 6 bases, the J end lost 3 bases, and 26 bases lay between the germline ends. Germline V lookup: CDR1 PRHDT, CDR2 FYEKMQ (reference sequence). CDR3 nucleotide sequence: TGTGCCAGCAGACAGGCGGGGGGTGAGGGGTGGGGGGACACTGAAGCTTTCTTT. This translates into CASRQAGGEGWGDTEAFF.

The V and J genes are TRBV9 and TRBJ2-7, with D perhaps TRBD2 (6 bases). The CDR3 covers 15 residues. Germline-derived CDR1 and CDR2 are SGDLS and YYNGEE. V was pared by 0 bases and J by 2 bases, with 12 bases between. The CDR3 sequence: CASSVDPGETYEQYF. CDR3 DNA: TGTGCCAGCAGCGTAGACCCGGGGGAGACCTACGAGCAGTACTTC.